A selection of T cell receptor beta chains follows, all from one sample in a study of cytomegalovirus exposure and HLA in healthy donors. Assay: immunoSEQ multiplex PCR; the TCRdb copy retains only in-frame clones and omits some. This sample yields roughly 160,000 clones, of which over 80% are seen a single time; 0.95% to 1.5% belongs to the top ten. Sequencing was carried out using PBMCs. These receptors originate from a boy younger than 10 in good health and CMV-seronegative. The CDR3 runs from the conserved cysteine through the conserved F or W. A D gene is named only where the DNA matches it firmly. Part of the rows lack a size; the others show once, few, many or a class for expanded clones.

v_call	clone_size	j_call	d_call	cdr3_nt	cdr3_aa
TRBV18	.	TRBJ1-2	.	TGTGCCAGCTCACCACGGCGGGGGATTAACTATGGCTACACCTTC	CASSPRRGINYGYTF
TRBV18	few	TRBJ1-1	.	TGTGCCAGCTCACCAGGGCTGAACACTGAAGCTTTCTTT	CASSPGLNTEAFF
TRBV7-3	.	TRBJ2-7	TRBD2	TGTGCCAGCAGCGAGGGACTAGCGGGCCCACACGAGCAGTACTTC	CASSEGLAGPHEQYF
TRBV19	.	TRBJ1-6	TRBD1	TGTGCCAGTAGTATAGATCGGGACAGAAATTCACCCCTCCACTTT	CASSIDRDRNSPLHF
TRBV5-1	.	TRBJ2-3	TRBD1	TGCGCCAGCAGCTTGGGACAGGGTGGGACAGATACGCAGTATTTT	CASSLGQGGTDTQYF
TRBV18	once	TRBJ2-5	.	TGTGCCAGCTCACCTTTGCCTTCTCGGGGGGCCCTAGAGACCCAGTACTTC	CASSPLPSRGALETQYF
TRBV9	.	TRBJ1-1	.	TGTGCCAGCAGCCGACAAGACAAGAACACTGAAGCTTTCTTT	CASSRQDKNTEAFF
TRBV4-2	once	TRBJ2-3	.	TGTGCCAGCAGCAGGGAGCGGGGCACAGATACGCAGTATTTT	CASSRERGTDTQYF
TRBV30	.	TRBJ2-1	TRBD2	TGTGCCTGGCGGCGGGAGGGCCACGGTGAGCAGTTCTTC	CAWRREGHGEQFF
TRBV27	.	TRBJ1-1	.	TGTGCCAGCAGTTCTGGCTTGAATGAAGCTTTCTTT	CASSSGLNEAFF
TRBV4-1	.	TRBJ1-5	.	TGCGCCAGCAGCCAAGGGCGGGATAGCAATCAGCCCCAGCATTTT	CASSQGRDSNQPQHF
TRBV19	.	TRBJ2-5	TRBD1	TGTGCCAGTAACCACAGGGGCGGCGAGACCCAGTACTTC	CASNHRGGETQYF
TRBV9	.	TRBJ1-2	.	TGTGCCAGCAGCGTAGCTCCCGACGGATCGGGTTATGGCTACACCTTC	CASSVAPDGSGYGYTF
TRBV11-2	.	TRBJ2-3	.	TGTGCCAGCAGCTTAGATCGGGGTAGCACAGATACGCAGTATTTT	CASSLDRGSTDTQYF
TRBV4-1	.	TRBJ2-1	.	TGCGCCAGCAAACAGGTGGGGAATCACAATGAGCAGTTCTTC	CASKQVGNHNEQFF
TRBV27	.	TRBJ2-3	TRBD2	TGTGCCAGCAGTCCCGGACTAGCGGGAAGTGCAGATACGCAGTATTTT	CASSPGLAGSADTQYF
TRBV30	.	TRBJ1-1	.	TGTGCCTGGAGCCCCGGGGTGTCCGCTGAAGCTTTCTTT	CAWSPGVSAEAFF
TRBV9	.	TRBJ2-5	TRBD2	TGTGCCAGCAGCTCCGGGACTAGCGGAATCCAAGAGACCCAGTACTTC	CASSSGTSGIQETQYF
TRBV7-2	.	TRBJ2-2	.	TGTGCCAGCAATTCCCCCCGGAGCGGGGAGCTGTTTTTT	CASNSPRSGELFF
TRBV14	once	TRBJ1-3	.	TGTGCCAGCAGCCATATTTGGGGAGGGCAATCCGACGGAAACACCATATATTTT	CASSHIWGGQSDGNTIYF
TRBV25-1	.	TRBJ2-2	.	TGTGCCAGCAGTGATTCTTTCTCCGGGGAGCTGTTTTTT	CASSDSFSGELFF
TRBV9	.	TRBJ2-1	TRBD2	TGTGCCAGCAGCGTAGCGAGCGGGGGGGCTTACAATGAGCAGTTCTTC	CASSVASGGAYNEQFF
TRBV19	.	TRBJ2-5	.	TGTGCCAGTAGAGCCGGACACCTCCAAGAGACCCAGTACTTC	CASRAGHLQETQYF
TRBV6-5	.	TRBJ2-3	.	TGTGCCAGCAGTTACGGGCATGGGAGAGATACGCAGTATTTT	CASSYGHGRDTQYF
TRBV14	.	TRBJ1-1	.	TGTGCCAGCAGCCAGGCAGGGATCTCTGAAGCTTTCTTT	CASSQAGISEAFF
TRBV4-1	.	TRBJ2-3	TRBD2	TGCGCCAGCAGCCAAGCTCTAGCGGGGTTCACAGATACGCAGTATTTT	CASSQALAGFTDTQYF
TRBV27	once	TRBJ1-2	.	TGTGCCAGCAGTTTATCGGGAGGGACGTCTGGCTACACCTTC	CASSLSGGTSGYTF
TRBV6-1	few	TRBJ1-6	.	TGTGCCAGCAGACCCCGACAGGACTATTCACCCCTCCACTTT	CASRPRQDYSPLHF
TRBV6-6	.	TRBJ2-5	TRBD2	TGTGCCAGCAGTTACTACAGCGGGACCCAAGAGACCCAGTACTTC	CASSYYSGTQETQYF
TRBV10-3	once	TRBJ2-5	TRBD2	TGTGCCATCAGTGGTGCCAGCGGGGGGGCCCTGGAGACCCAGTACTTC	CAISGASGGALETQYF
TRBV5-1	.	TRBJ2-2	TRBD1	TGCGCCAGCAGCCCACGGACAGGGGGCTTCGGGGAGCTGTTTTTT	CASSPRTGGFGELFF
TRBV5-6	.	TRBJ1-2	.	TGTGCCAGCAGCTTGGCAGGGGTTGATGGCTACACCTTC	CASSLAGVDGYTF
TRBV9	.	TRBJ1-4	TRBD1	TGTGCCAGCAGCGTCTTCGACAGGGCGGGCGAAAAACTGTTTTTT	CASSVFDRAGEKLFF